A selection of T cell receptor beta chains follows, all from one sample in a study of molecular identifiers for immune sequencing clone quantification. TCRdb redid the calling of the PCR reads with MiXCR, one entry per CDR3 protein. The sample carries fewer than 350,000 distinct CDR3 sequences, about a fifth recorded once. Sequenced: naive CD8+ T cells from blood, with Jurkat cell RNA spiked in. Receptors were obtained from a human donor in good health. Some libraries in this study had Jurkat cell RNA spiked in. Each CDR3 is given with its conserved first and last residue. Each record gives: CDR3 length, D gene, clone size, V gene, J gene, CDR3 DNA, CDR3 protein. A D gene is named only where the DNA matches it firmly. A clone size is listed for some rows: how often the clone was seen (once, few, many), or a class if it is expanded.

14	NA	many	TRBV27	TRBJ2-7	TGTGCCAGCATGAGACTGCGGGGCCCCTACGAGCAGTACTTC	CASMRLRGPYEQYF
17	TRBD2	many	TRBV28	TRBJ2-3	TGTGCCAGCAGCTCCCACCCGACTAGCGAATTCACAGATACGCAGTATTTT	CASSSHPTSEFTDTQYF
16	TRBD2	NA	TRBV20-1	TRBJ2-3	TGCAGTGCTACTGGACTAGCGCATGGGAGGGGAGGTACGCAGTATTTT	CSATGLAHGRGGTQYF
13	NA	NA	TRBV6-5	TRBJ1-1	TGTGCCAGCAGTTACTCAGTGAACGCTGAAGCTTTCTTT	CASSYSVNAEAFF
16	NA	many	TRBV13	TRBJ2-7	TGTGCCAGCAGCCTACGACAGTGGGGGAAGAGGTACGAGCAGTACTTC	CASSLRQWGKRYEQYF
14	NA	many	TRBV20-1	TRBJ2-7	TGCAGTGCTAAGACTAGTCCAAGCTCCTACGAGCAGTACTTC	CSAKTSPSSYEQYF
12	NA	many	TRBV7-6	TRBJ2-3	TGTGCCAGCAGCTTAGCCCCAGATACGCAGTATTTT	CASSLAPDTQYF
15	NA	NA	TRBV19	TRBJ1-1	TGTGCCAGTAACCCGATGACGGGGGGCATGGCTGAAGCTTTCTTT	CASNPMTGGMAEAFF
19	NA	many	TRBV7-9	TRBJ1-4	TGTGCCAGCAGCCCGCCTAATGGGGGCGTGGTTCCCGATAATGAAAAACTGTTTTTT	CASSPPNGGVVPDNEKLFF
12	NA	many	TRBV3-1	TRBJ1-2	TGTGCCAGCAATTCAGGGAGGAATGGCTACACCTTC	CASNSGRNGYTF
14	NA	many	TRBV24-1	TRBJ2-5	TGTGCCACCAGTACCCTCCGTACGGAAGAGACCCAGTACTTC	CATSTLRTEETQYF
20	NA	NA	TRBV21-1	TRBJ2-6	TGTGCCAGCAGCAAATGGGGGGAGGACAGATCTCATCTTTGGTCCAACGTCCTGACTTTC	CASSKWGEDRSHLWSNVLTF
12	NA	NA	TRBV11-2	TRBJ2-7	TGTGCCAGCAACGACAGGACCCACGAGCAGTACTTC	CASNDRTHEQYF
14	TRBD2	NA	TRBV6-5	TRBJ2-5	TGTGCCAGCAAACCAGCGGGGGCCCAAGAGACCCAGTACTTC	CASKPAGAQETQYF
17	TRBD2	many	TRBV7-9	TRBJ2-5	TGTGCCAGCAGCTTAGCGTGGGAGCGGGAGGTACAAGAGACCCAGTACTTC	CASSLAWEREVQETQYF
16	NA	few	TRBV9	TRBJ2-3	TGTGCCAGCAGCGTGTCTTTAGGGGAGGGCACAGATACGCAGTATTTT	CASSVSLGEGTDTQYF
14	NA	NA	TRBV5-1	TRBJ2-7	TGCGCCAGCACCCCGGGGACAACTACCTACGAGCAGTACTTC	CASTPGTTTYEQYF
15	NA	many	TRBV14	TRBJ1-2	TGTGCCAGCAGCCCCAGCTATGGTACGGGCTATGGCTACACCTTC	CASSPSYGTGYGYTF
11	NA	many	TRBV28	TRBJ2-3	TGTGCCAGCGGTTTGTCAGATACGCAGTATTTT	CASGLSDTQYF
15	NA	few	TRBV2	TRBJ1-5	TGTGCCAGCAGTGAATGGGCAGGGATGGGTCAGCCCCAGCATTTT	CASSEWAGMGQPQHF
14	NA	many	TRBV6-5	TRBJ2-7	TGTGCCAGCAGCACCGCAGGGTACTCCTACGAGCAGTACTTC	CASSTAGYSYEQYF
15	TRBD2	many	TRBV7-9	TRBJ2-3	TGTGCCAGCAGCCATAGCGGGGGCGTCACAGATACGCAGTATTTT	CASSHSGGVTDTQYF
12	NA	many	TRBV20-1	TRBJ2-7	TGCAGTGCTCAGGAAATAACCTACGAGCAGTACTTC	CSAQEITYEQYF
16	NA	few	TRBV7-6	TRBJ1-4	TGTGCCAGCAGCTTAGCCCGGACGGCAACTAATGAAAAACTGTTTTTT	CASSLARTATNEKLFF
16	NA	many	TRBV6-2/TRBV6-3	TRBJ1-1	TGTGCCAGCAGTTACTCGTTTGGCGATGGGGTCACTGAAGCTTTCTTT	CASSYSFGDGVTEAFF
15	NA	few	TRBV5-1	TRBJ2-4	TGCGCCAGCAGCTTGGGCGGGATTGCCGAAAACATTCAGTACTTC	CASSLGGIAENIQYF
15	NA	many	TRBV29-1	TRBJ2-3	TGCAGCGTTGAAAGAGCGGTAACTAGCACAGATACGCAGTATTTT	CSVERAVTSTDTQYF
17	TRBD1	NA	TRBV4-3	TRBJ2-3	TGCGCCAGCAGCCAAGAAACAGGGGGCATGGGCACAGATACGCAGTATTTT	CASSQETGGMGTDTQYF
20	TRBD2	many	TRBV7-9	TRBJ2-7	TGTGCCAGCAGCTTAGTAGGTCTCCCCGGGACTAGCGGGAGTCCGGACGAGCAGTACTTC	CASSLVGLPGTSGSPDEQYF
15	TRBD1	few	TRBV11-2	TRBJ2-7	TGTGCCAGCAGTTGGGGACAGGGCCTGACCTACGAGCAGTACTTC	CASSWGQGLTYEQYF
15	TRBD1	many	TRBV6-2/TRBV6-3	TRBJ2-7	TGTGCCAGCAGTTACCCGTTGGGACAGCAGCGCGAGCAGTACTTC	CASSYPLGQQREQYF
15	TRBD1	many	TRBV6-2/TRBV6-3	TRBJ1-1	TGTGCCAGCAGCCGGGACAGGGGGCCTTACACTGAAGCTTTCTTT	CASSRDRGPYTEAFF
18	TRBD1	many	TRBV5-1	TRBJ1-2	TGCGCCAGCAGCTTGGCAGGACAGGGAAGAAGTTCTAACTATGGCTACACCTTC	CASSLAGQGRSSNYGYTF
16	TRBD1	NA	TRBV14	TRBJ2-7	TGTGCCAGCAGCCATCCCAGACAGGGGTTGGCCTACGAGCAGTACTTC	CASSHPRQGLAYEQYF
18	TRBD1	many	TRBV7-9	TRBJ2-3	TGTGCCAGCAGCCCTACAGGGGCGCCCGCACCTAGCACAGATACGCAGTATTTT	CASSPTGAPAPSTDTQYF
15	TRBD1	few	TRBV10-2	TRBJ1-2	TGCGCCAGCAGTCCCGGGACAGGGGCTAAGTCGGGCTACACCTTC	CASSPGTGAKSGYTF
16	NA	many	TRBV7-8	TRBJ1-3	TGTGCCAGCAGCAGTAACAGGGAACGCTCTGGAAACACCATATATTTT	CASSSNRERSGNTIYF
17	NA	many	TRBV7-9	TRBJ1-3	TGTGCCAGCAGCGCCCCGAGGACAGCGAGCTCTGGAAACACCATATATTTT	CASSAPRTASSGNTIYF
14	NA	NA	TRBV19	TRBJ1-1	TGTGCCAGTAGTATCTCCAAGGGATACACTGAAGCTTTCTTT	CASSISKGYTEAFF
13	NA	many	TRBV6-2/TRBV6-3	TRBJ2-1	TGTGCCAGCAGTCCCGGAGGGTACAATGAGCAGTTCTTC	CASSPGGYNEQFF
14	NA	many	TRBV12-3/TRBV12-4	TRBJ2-3	TGTGCCAGCAGCCCCCCGCCCGGGAAGGATACGCAGTATTTT	CASSPPPGKDTQYF
14	NA	many	TRBV5-1	TRBJ2-1	TGCGCCAGCTCCCTCAGGATCGAAAACAATGAGCAGTTCTTC	CASSLRIENNEQFF
14	NA	NA	TRBV4-1	TRBJ2-7	TGCGCCAGCAGCCCTGGGGGGGGCAGATACGAGCAGTACTTC	CASSPGGGRYEQYF
13	NA	many	TRBV27	TRBJ2-7	TGTGCCAGCAGTCCAAGACTCTGGCCCGAGCAGTACTTC	CASSPRLWPEQYF
15	NA	many	TRBV27	TRBJ1-1	TGTGCCAGCAGTTTACTCGTAGGGGCTGCGGATGAAGCTTTCTTT	CASSLLVGAADEAFF
14	TRBD2	many	TRBV5-1	TRBJ2-7	TGCGCCAGCAGCTTGGCGGGACTAGGGTACGAGCAGTACTTC	CASSLAGLGYEQYF
13	NA	NA	TRBV7-3	TRBJ2-1	TGTGCCAGCAGCTTATTTTTAGGGGATGAGCAGTTCTTC	CASSLFLGDEQFF
17	NA	many	TRBV7-8	TRBJ1-3	TGTGCCAGCAGCACAAGGCCCCTTGGGGTCTCTGGAAACACCATATATTTT	CASSTRPLGVSGNTIYF
13	TRBD1	many	TRBV11-2	TRBJ2-7	TGTGCCAGCAGTAGGAGCACAGGGGACGAGCAGTACTTC	CASSRSTGDEQYF
13	NA	few	TRBV6-2/TRBV6-3	TRBJ2-1	TGTGCCAGCAACTATGGGGTCGTCAATGAGCAGTTCTTC	CASNYGVVNEQFF
11	NA	NA	TRBV29-1	TRBJ1-2	TGCAGCGTTAAGACAGATTATGGCTACACCTTC	CSVKTDYGYTF
19	NA	NA	TRBV20-1	TRBJ2-7	TGCAGTGCTAGAGAAAGGACAGCCGGGACGATTAGAGGGGGATACGAGCAGTACTTC	CSARERTAGTIRGGYEQYF